Below, 21 T cell receptor beta chains from the same sample are listed, as sequenced in a study of blood T cell repertoires in COVID-19 (dated by TCRdb to between 2020 and 2021). The receptor library was made with the immunoSEQ multiplex PCR assay. As stored in TCRdb, this immuneACCESS dataset retains in-frame rearrangements with V and J assigned. A fraction of the clones does not appear; measured against another copy, unresolved V genes explain less than half of the discrepancy, and the remainder lacks a known reason. In this sample the table shows 250,000 to 350,000 clones, about 81% of which occur a single time. Over 1.1% of the sample goes to the ten largest clones. The sample taken for sequencing was peripheral blood. The receptor set was obtained from a human donor with COVID-19, enrolled during active disease. The donor label of this sample is uncertain.

This clone was detected once. This chain connects TRBV19 to TRBJ1-5; D is perhaps TRBD1 (5 bases). CDR1 is LNHDA and CDR2 is SQIVND in the germline V gene (reference sequence). This CDR3 is 14 amino acids long. V was trimmed by 4 bases and J by 5 bases, leaving 12 bases between them. CDR3 in amino acids: CASSTQGAYQPQHF. For the CDR3, the DNA is TGTGCCAGTAGTACCCAGGGCGCTTATCAGCCCCAGCATTTT.

The genes are TRBV29-1 and TRBJ2-7; D is perhaps TRBD2 (6 bases). The germline V gene has CDR1 SQVTM and CDR2 ANQGSEA. The CDR3 covers 14 residues. Trimming cost V 4 bases and J 0 bases, with 13 bases left between them. DNA of the CDR3: TGCAGCGTTGCGTCGGGACTCAGCTCCTACGAGCAGTACTTC. It encodes CSVASGLSSYEQYF.

This clone was detected a few times. The chain joins TRBV3-1 (or the pseudogene TRBV3-2) to TRBJ2-5, with a tentative D call TRBD2 (5 bases). Between the trimmed V and J ends, which lost 3 bases and 5 bases, there was a span of 7 bases. Germline CDR1 reads LGHDT; CDR2 reads YNNKEL (reference sequence). The CDR3 extends over 12 amino acids. CDR3 sequence reads: CASSQERETQYF. The CDR3 DNA sequence: TGTGCCAGCAGCCAGGAGCGGGAGACCCAGTACTTC.

The chain uses TRBV28 and TRBJ2-3; 10 nucleotides agree with TRBD1. Looked up from germline, CDR1 is MDHEN and CDR2 is SYDVKM. The CDR3 is made up of 15 amino acids. After removal of 5 bases from V and 4 bases from J, the junction contained 6 bases not matched to a gene. The CDR3 DNA sequence: TGTGCCAGCAGTGCGCCGGGACAGGGGTCAGATACGCAGTATTTT. Protein: CASSAPGQGSDTQYF.

The table lists this clone with a few counts. V usage is TRBV30 and J usage is TRBJ1-1; 7 bases align to TRBD1. Germline V gene sequence: CDR1 GTSNPN, CDR2 SVGIG (reference sequence). Germline trimming cut 0 bases from V and 1 base from J; bases unmatched to any gene: 2. The CDR3 spans 14 residues. The CDR3 region is CAWSVGTENTEAFF. In nucleotides, the CDR3 is TGTGCCTGGAGTGTCGGGACAGAGAACACTGAAGCTTTCTTT.

V gene TRBV29-1 combines with J gene TRBJ2-3; TRBD2 agrees at 11 bases. Germline CDR1 reads SQVTM; CDR2 reads ANQGSEA. This CDR3 has 13 residues. The V gene end was trimmed by 4 bases and the J gene end by 8 bases; junction bases not matched to a gene: 5. In DNA form, the CDR3 reads TGCAGCGTTGGACTAGCGGGACTCAGTACGCAGTATTTT. Protein product: CSVGLAGLSTQYF.

The chain couples TRBV11-2 to TRBJ2-1, with TRBD2 as a possible D gene (6 bases). V dropped 0 bases and J dropped 4 bases, with 10 bases sitting between them. Germline lookup yields CDR1 SGHAT and CDR2 FQNNGV. The CDR3 length is 15 residues. The CDR3 is CASSLEGTPYNEQFF. CDR3 coding DNA: TGTGCCAGCAGCTTAGAGGGGACTCCTTACAATGAGCAGTTCTTC.

J is TRBJ2-1 and V is TRBV20-1; tentative D call: TRBD2 (5 bases). V shed 5 bases and J shed 6 bases, with 8 bases lying between them. CDR3 size: 11 residues. The V gene's germline CDR1 is DFQATT and CDR2 SNEGSKA (reference sequence). CDR3: CSAPGGNEQFF. In DNA, the CDR3 is TGCAGTGCTCCAGGAGGCAATGAGCAGTTCTTC.

This rearrangement joins TRBV4-3 to TRBJ1-2; D is possibly TRBD1 (5 bases). With 0 bases removed from V and 8 bases from J, the gap between germline ends came to 13 bases. CDR1 is LGHNA and CDR2 is YSLEER in the germline V gene. The CDR3 consists of 14 residues. CDR3 protein: CASSQDKGWEGYTF. CDR3 in DNA: TGCGCCAGCAGCCAAGATAAGGGGTGGGAAGGCTACACCTTC.

V gene TRBV14 combines with J gene TRBJ1-2; TRBD1 aligns across 8 bases. CDR3 length: 14 residues. V shed 7 bases, J shed 2 bases, and the junction held 6 bases outside the gene matches. The germline V gene has CDR1 SGHDN and CDR2 FVKESK. Here the CDR3 reads CASTRQGMNYGYTF. The CDR3 bases are TGTGCCAGCACCCGACAGGGGATGAACTATGGCTACACCTTC.

This chain connects TRBV4-3 to TRBJ2-7; 10 nucleotides agree with TRBD1. The CDR3 has 15 residues. With V trimmed by 2 bases and J by 9 bases, 10 bases remained unmatched. Germline-derived CDR1 and CDR2 are LGHNA and YSLEER. CDR3 region: CASSQTGTGASVQYF. The CDR3 coding sequence is TGCGCCAGCAGCCAAACCGGGACAGGGGCTAGCGTGCAGTACTTC.

The V call is TRBV7-2, the J call TRBJ2-3; D is perhaps TRBD2 (5 bases). From germline, CDR1 is SGHTA and CDR2 FQGNSA. Trimming stripped 1 base from V and 4 bases from J, with 9 bases between. The CDR3 runs 14 residues. In nucleotides, the CDR3 is TGTGCCAGCAGCTTAGACCCGGGGTCAGATACGCAGTATTTT. Amino acid sequence: CASSLDPGSDTQYF.

This chain links TRBV27 with TRBJ1-2; 12 bases match TRBD1. The junction had 17 bases not matched to a gene; V was cut back by 6 bases and J by 6 bases. Germline CDR1 reads MNHEY; CDR2 reads SMNVEV (reference sequence). CDR3 size: 18 residues. This CDR3 reads CASSYNRDRGRSADGYTF. CDR3 coding DNA: TGTGCCAGCAGCTACAACCGGGACAGGGGGCGTAGTGCGGATGGCTACACCTTC.

This chain connects TRBV24-1 to TRBJ2-5, with TRBD2 matching over 11 bases. V lost 5 bases and J lost 4; bases outside the gene matches: 2. CDR1 is KGHDR and CDR2 is SFDVKD in the germline V gene. CDR3 length: 14 amino acids. The chain's CDR3 is CATSVAGGGETQYF. The CDR3 DNA reads as TGTGCCACCAGTGTAGCGGGAGGGGGAGAGACCCAGTACTTC.

The chain has TRBV28 and TRBJ2-1, with D maybe TRBD2 (6 bases). Germline V gene sequence: CDR1 MDHEN, CDR2 SYDVKM. The length of the CDR3 is 15 residues. Trimming removed 3 bases at V and 2 bases at J, with 11 bases between. The CDR3 coding sequence is TGTGCCAGCAGTTTTAGACTAGGCACCTACAATGAGCAGTTCTTC. This gives the protein CASSFRLGTYNEQFF.

The chain is built from TRBV11-3 and TRBJ2-1, with D possibly matching TRBD1 (5 bases). Trimming left V 5 bases short and J 5 bases short, with 10 bases between. The CDR3 consists of 13 residues. CDR1 and CDR2 (germline): SGHNT, YENEEA. CDR3 sequence reads: CASSQRQNNEQFF. The CDR3 nucleotides are TGTGCCAGCAGCCAAAGACAGAACAATGAGCAGTTCTTC.

The chain employs TRBV30 and TRBJ2-7, with D possibly TRBD1 on 5 matching bases. The germline gives CDR1 GTSNPN, CDR2 SVGIG (reference sequence). The CDR3 contains 17 residues. The V gene lost 0 bases and the J gene lost 0 bases, with 18 bases spanning the gap. The chain's CDR3 is CAWSVETVSLSSYEQYF. The CDR3 DNA follows: TGTGCCTGGAGTGTAGAGACAGTTTCCCTCTCCTCCTACGAGCAGTACTTC.

CDR3 protein: CASSSYIVADTGELFF. The CDR3 DNA reads TGTGCCAGCAGCTCTTACATCGTGGCGGACACCGGGGAGCTGTTTTTT. The V call is TRBV5-8, the J call TRBJ2-2; unclear D gene. This CDR3 region has 16 residues. The germline V gene encodes CDR1 SGHTS and CDR2 YDEGEE. The germline V and J ends were trimmed by 3 bases and 3 bases, with 15 bases remaining between them. Combining the CDR3 with reference TRBV5-8 and TRBJ2-2 gives the whole variable domain EAGVTQSPTHLIKTRGQQATLRCSPISGHTSVYWYQQALGLGLQFLLWYDEGEERNRGNFPPRFSGRQFPNYSSELNVNALELEDSALYLCASSSYIVADTGELFFGEGSRLTVL.

This chain connects TRBV28 to TRBJ2-6, with D perhaps matching TRBD1 (5 bases). CDR1 and CDR2 (germline): MDHEN, SYDVKM. V was trimmed by 6 bases and J by 0 bases, leaving 15 bases between them. This CDR3 contains 17 residues. CDR3 nucleotides: TGTGCCAGCAGCCCTCAGACAGCGAACTCTGGGGCCAACGTCCTGACTTTC. This sequence encodes CASSPQTANSGANVLTF.

V and J are TRBV11-1 and TRBJ1-2; D unresolved. CDR1 SGHAT and CDR2 FQDESV come from the germline V gene (reference sequence). Deletions cut 3 bases from V and 6 bases from J, with 17 bases between. The CDR3 runs to 15 residues. CDR3 residues: CASSFGGRNVHGYTF. The CDR3, as DNA: TGTGCCAGCAGCTTCGGAGGGAGAAACGTCCATGGCTACACCTTC.

CDR3 loop: CASRFPGGAKNTEAFF. In nucleotides, the CDR3 is TGTGCCAGCAGATTTCCTGGAGGGGCGAAGAACACTGAAGCTTTCTTT. The chain couples TRBV28 to TRBJ1-1; weak D call: TRBD1 (5 bases). The V end was cut by 6 bases, the J end by 1 base, with 18 bases between. The V gene's germline CDR1 is MDHEN and CDR2 SYDVKM. CDR3 length: 16 amino acids.